The 32 T cell receptor beta chains below come from one sample, sequenced in a study of cytomegalovirus exposure and HLA in healthy donors. Use of 60 Vbeta and 13 Jbeta primers characterized the PCR. The data were produced by immunoSEQ multiplex PCR, yet TCRdb's version contains in-frame clones alone and is incomplete. The table includes 150,000 to 180,000 clones, about 68% detected once. Source material: PBMCs. The source is a man younger than 30 in good health and CMV-seronegative.

J is TRBJ2-7 and V is TRBV7-2; TRBD1 might be the D (6 bases). This CDR3 spans 13 amino acids. Per the germline V gene, CDR1 is SGHTA and CDR2 is FQGNSA. Between the trimmed V and J ends, which lost 3 bases and 5 bases, there was a span of 11 bases. CDR3 in amino acids: CASSFRTVDEQYF. Here the CDR3 DNA reads TGTGCCAGCAGCTTTAGGACAGTGGACGAGCAGTACTTC.

The chain has TRBV6-4 and TRBJ2-2; no clear D. The V end lost 5 bases, the J end lost 4 bases, and 11 bases lay between the germline ends. CDR1 and CDR2 from the germline V gene are MRHNA and SNTAGT. This CDR3 spans 14 amino acids. The CDR3 DNA sequence: TGTGCCAGCAGTAAGAGAGATCGCACCGGGGAGCTGTTTTTT. This encodes CASSKRDRTGELFF.

The gene calls are TRBV6-5 and TRBJ2-5; 8 bases are shared with TRBD2. The last part of the DNA fits TRBJ2-7 better; the J call may be wrong. The length of the CDR3 is 14 residues. Per germline, CDR1 MNHEY and CDR2 SVGAGI. CDR3 loop: CASSPGLGPYEQYF. CDR3 DNA: TGTGCCAGCAGTCCGGGACTAGGTCCCTACGAGCAGTACTTC.

The J gene is TRBJ2-2, the V gene TRBV19, with D uncertain. This CDR3 comprises 14 residues. V dropped 5 bases and J dropped 9 bases, with 16 bases sitting between them. Germline loops: CDR1 LNHDA, CDR2 SQIVND (reference sequence). The chain's CDR3 is CASSLGDERRELFF. In DNA, the CDR3 is TGTGCCAGTAGTTTAGGTGATGAGAGGCGGGAGCTGTTTTTT.

V usage is TRBV7-8 and J usage is TRBJ2-7, with D maybe TRBD2 (6 bases). This CDR3 region has 16 residues. Germline V CDR1 and CDR2: SGHVS, FQNEAQ. V was pared by 1 base and J by 3 bases, with 16 bases between. CDR3 DNA: TGTGCCAGCAGCTTAGGGGCGGGATTCCCTTTCTACGAGCAGTACTTC. Amino acid sequence: CASSLGAGFPFYEQYF.

The chain joins TRBV27 to TRBJ2-7; 11 bases are shared with TRBD1. The V and J ends lost 5 bases and 3 bases, in that order; junction bases with no gene match: 18. Germline V gene sequence: CDR1 MNHEY, CDR2 SMNVEV (reference sequence). The length of the CDR3 is 19 residues. CDR3 bases: TGTGCCAGCAGTGGCCCCCGGGACAGGGGGGCCCGCTACGACTACGAGCAGTACTTC. Amino acid sequence: CASSGPRDRGARYDYEQYF.

The chain is built from TRBV19 and TRBJ2-1; possible D gene TRBD2, 6 bases. The CDR3 spans 15 residues. V was cut by 5 bases and J by 6 bases, with 17 bases left in between. The germline V gene has CDR1 LNHDA and CDR2 SQIVND (reference sequence). The CDR3 nucleotides read TGTGCCAGTAGTGACGGGGGAGTCGGGGGCAATGAGCAGTTCTTC. It yields the protein CASSDGGVGGNEQFF.

The chain couples TRBV12-2 to TRBJ2-6; the D call of TRBD2 is as the table states it, not checked on the DNA. TRBV12-2 is reported as a pseudogene. The CDR3 has 18 amino acids. The CDR3 nucleotides are TGTGCAAGTCGCTTACCGGGACTAGCGGGAGGTGGGGCCAACGTCCTGACTTTC. Amino acids: CASRLPGLAGGGANVLTF.

The CDR3 protein is CASSLGGGKGYTF. In nucleotides, the CDR3 is TGTGCCAGCAGTTTGGGGGGGGGCAAAGGCTACACCTTC. This rearrangement joins TRBV27 to TRBJ1-2; tentatively, D is TRBD1 (6 bases). CDR3 length: 13 amino acids. The V end lost 3 bases, the J end lost 8 bases, and 13 bases lay between the germline ends. CDR1 is MNHEY, CDR2 SMNVEV, per germline (reference sequence).

The rearrangement joins TRBV5-4 to TRBJ2-1; 8 bases match TRBD2. Germline CDR1 reads SGHNT; CDR2 reads YYREEE (reference sequence). The CDR3 loop spans 15 amino acids. The junction had 6 bases not matched to a gene; V was cut back by 2 bases and J by 5 bases. The CDR3 nucleotides are TGTGCCAGCAGCTTTGTGGGACTAGGAGACAATGAGCAGTTCTTC. It yields the protein CASSFVGLGDNEQFF.

The chain links TRBV5-1 to TRBJ2-5, with D perhaps TRBD1 (6 bases). This CDR3 is built from 14 residues. Trimming shortened V by 2 bases and J by 5 bases, and 13 bases separated the two germline ends. Germline V gene lookup returns CDR1 SGHRS and CDR2 YFSETQ. This CDR3 reads CASSLIQGWETQYF. For the CDR3, the DNA is TGCGCCAGCAGCTTAATACAGGGCTGGGAGACCCAGTACTTC. The full variable domain, in which reference TRBV5-1 and TRBJ2-5 provide the parts outside the CDR3, is KAGVTQTPRYLIKTRGQQVTLSCSPISGHRSVSWYQQTPGQGLQFLFEYFSETQRNKGNFPGRFSGRQFSNSRSEMNVSTLELGDSALYLCASSLIQGWETQYFGPGTRLLVL.

This clone was seen a few times. The chain uses TRBV25-1 and TRBJ1-2; the match to TRBD1 covers 9 bases. The germline V gene encodes CDR1 MGHDK and CDR2 SYGVNS. This CDR3 spans 14 amino acids. The V and J ends lost 2 bases and 4 bases, in that order; junction bases with no gene match: 2. For the CDR3, the DNA is TGTGCCAGCAGTGAAGGGACAGGGCGCTATGGCTACACCTTC. Amino acid sequence: CASSEGTGRYGYTF.

The V gene is TRBV9, the J gene TRBJ1-1; D gene ambiguous. Per the germline V gene, CDR1 is SGDLS and CDR2 is YYNGEE. CDR3 length: 14 residues. Trimming took off 6 bases at V and 1 base at J, with 13 bases between the two ends. CDR3: CASNRGQENTEAFF. The CDR3 DNA follows: TGTGCCAGCAACCGAGGGCAGGAGAACACTGAAGCTTTCTTT.

This rearrangement joins TRBV6-5 to TRBJ1-2; tentative D call: TRBD1 (5 bases). CDR1 and CDR2 (germline): MNHEY, SVGAGI. The CDR3 sequence is 16 residues long. Trimming took off 0 bases at V and 1 base at J, with 12 bases between the two ends. The CDR3 loop is CASSYSSGSNNYGYTF. In DNA, the CDR3 is TGTGCCAGCAGTTACTCGTCAGGGTCGAATAACTATGGCTACACCTTC.

The gene calls are TRBV18 and TRBJ1-2, with D unresolved. Deletions cut 1 base from V and 9 bases from J, with 12 bases between. Germline CDR1 KGHSH, CDR2 LQKENI. The CDR3 totals 13 residues. CDR3 region: CASSPRPRERYTF. In nucleotides, the CDR3 is TGTGCCAGCTCACCACGCCCTCGAGAACGCTACACCTTC.

The chain employs TRBV4-3 and TRBJ2-1, with D tentatively TRBD1 (5 bases). The CDR3 is 16 residues long. Germline V gives CDR1 LGHNA, CDR2 YSLEER. The V gene lost 5 bases and the J gene lost 2 bases, with 16 bases spanning the gap. CDR3 sequence (DNA): TGCGCCAGCAGCTCTTCGACAGCGAACCCCTACAATGAGCAGTTCTTC. Translated: CASSSSTANPYNEQFF.

The chain combines TRBV9 with TRBJ2-7; 8 bases line up with TRBD2. Germline assignment: CDR1 SGDLS and CDR2 YYNGEE. Trimming took 0 bases from V and 5 from J; bases not matched to a gene: 7. The CDR3 is 15 amino acids. This CDR3 reads CASSVEARREDEQYF. CDR3 in DNA: TGTGCCAGCAGCGTAGAGGCCCGGCGGGAGGACGAGCAGTACTTC. Full variable domain (rest looked up from reference TRBV9 and TRBJ2-7): DSGVTQTPKHLITATGQRVTLRCSPRSGDLSVYWYQQSLDQGLQFLIQYYNGEERAKGNILERFSAQQFPDLHSELNLSSLELGDSALYFCASSVEARREDEQYFGPGTRLTVT.

The chain is built from TRBV27 and TRBJ1-1; a weak D match, TRBD1 (6 bases). Trimming removed 3 bases at V and 1 base at J, with 12 bases between. The germline gives CDR1 MNHEY, CDR2 SMNVEV (reference sequence). The CDR3 spans 15 residues. The CDR3 reads CASSFGAGANTEAFF. CDR3 in DNA: TGTGCCAGCAGTTTCGGTGCGGGGGCGAACACTGAAGCTTTCTTT.

V and J are TRBV30 and TRBJ1-2, with TRBD1 matching 8 bases. Trimming cost V 6 bases and J 8 bases; bases outside gene matches: 8. The V gene's germline CDR1 is GTSNPN and CDR2 SVGIG (reference sequence). CDR3 size: 12 residues. The CDR3 protein is CACYLTGGGYTF. Here the CDR3 DNA reads TGTGCCTGCTACCTCACAGGGGGAGGCTACACCTTC.

The chain links TRBV19 to TRBJ2-7; 8 bases are a match to TRBD1. After removal of 7 bases from V and 6 bases from J, the junction contained 11 bases not matched to a gene. Per the germline V gene, CDR1 is LNHDA and CDR2 is SQIVND (reference sequence). The CDR3 contains 14 residues. The CDR3 bases are TGTGCCAGTACTCCAACAGGGGGGATCACCGAGCAGTACTTC. It encodes CASTPTGGITEQYF.

This clone has only a few counts. The chain combines TRBV5-1 with TRBJ2-1; weak D call: TRBD1 (6 bases). Germline CDR1 and CDR2: SGHRS and YFSETQ. This CDR3 has 15 residues. V lost 0 bases and J lost 1, with 8 bases in between. CDR3 amino acids: CASSLDRESYNEQFF. CDR3 in DNA: TGCGCCAGCAGCTTGGACAGGGAGTCCTACAATGAGCAGTTCTTC.

The chain recombines TRBV7-2 with TRBJ2-6, with TRBD1 matching 7 bases. Germline V gene data show CDR1 as SGHTA and CDR2 as FQGNSA. The CDR3 totals 19 residues. V shed 2 bases and J 0 bases; nucleotides not matched to a gene: 10. The CDR3 nucleotides are TGTGCCAGCAGCTTAAAGTTGGACAGGTCGAGCTCTGGGGCCAACGTCCTGACTTTC. Translating it yields CASSLKLDRSSSGANVLTF.

The V gene is TRBV2, the J gene TRBJ2-7, with 9 bases fitting TRBD1. The CDR3 has 19 amino acids. CDR1 SNHLY and CDR2 FYNNEI come from the germline V gene. V gave up 2 bases and J gave up 4 bases; unmatched junction bases: 18. As DNA, the CDR3 is TGTGCCAGCAGTGAACATCCCGGGACAGGGAAAGGGGTGAGGTACGAGCAGTACTTC. It translates to CASSEHPGTGKGVRYEQYF.

This chain connects TRBV19 to TRBJ2-5, with D tentatively TRBD2 (7 bases). Germline CDR1 LNHDA, CDR2 SQIVND (reference sequence). This CDR3 has 16 amino acids. Trimming removed 3 bases from V and 5 bases from J, with 19 bases in between. The CDR3 DNA reads TGTGCCAGTAGTATCGAGGGGGGGTCCCGGGTGGAGACCCAGTACTTC. Amino acids: CASSIEGGSRVETQYF.

The chain couples TRBV5-5 to TRBJ2-3, with 12 bases identical to TRBD1. The CDR3 contains 15 residues. The V gene's germline CDR1 is SGHKS and CDR2 YYEKEE (reference sequence). J lost 4 bases, V lost 3 bases, and 3 bases had no gene match. The CDR3 reads CASSSGTGGADTQYF. CDR3 sequence (DNA): TGTGCCAGCAGCTCCGGGACAGGGGGCGCAGATACGCAGTATTTT.

The chain couples TRBV6-7 to TRBJ2-3, with 12 positions matching TRBD1. TRBV6-7 has ORF status, its function being uncertain. V dropped 11 bases and J dropped 3; count of bases not matched to a gene: 12. The CDR3 is 16 amino acids. This chain's CDR3 is CALAERDRGLTDTQYF. Written as DNA, the CDR3 is TGTGCCTTGGCGGAGAGGGACAGGGGGCTAACAGATACGCAGTATTTT.

The table lists this clone with a few counts. The V and J genes are TRBV7-9 and TRBJ2-6, with 8 bases fitting TRBD1. The J segment lost 0 bases and the V segment lost 4 bases, leaving 2 bases of the junction unmatched. CDR1 is SEHNR and CDR2 is FQNEAQ in the germline V gene (reference sequence). The CDR3 length is 16 residues. As DNA, the CDR3 is TGTGCCAGCAGCTCCACAGGGGGCTCTGGGGCCAACGTCCTGACTTTC. Amino acid sequence: CASSSTGGSGANVLTF.

The gene calls are TRBV7-9 and TRBJ2-7, with 9 bases that match TRBD1. The CDR3 runs to 14 residues. J lost 2 bases, V lost 5 bases, and 4 bases had no gene match. Per germline, CDR1 SEHNR and CDR2 FQNEAQ (reference sequence). Written as DNA, the CDR3 is TGTGCCAGCAGCCGACAGGGGGAGCCCTACGAGCAGTACTTC. This sequence encodes CASSRQGEPYEQYF.

The chain links TRBV7-6 to TRBJ2-5; 8 bases align to TRBD2. The CDR3 runs 16 residues. V lost 5 bases, J lost 3 bases, and 11 bases stayed unmatched. Germline V lookup: CDR1 SGHVS, CDR2 FNYEAQ. The CDR3 region is CASSLGQREWEETQYF. CDR3 nucleotide sequence: TGTGCCAGCAGCCTCGGGCAGCGGGAGTGGGAAGAGACCCAGTACTTC. Complete variable domain (other parts from reference TRBV7-6 and TRBJ2-5): GAGVSQSPRYKVTKRGQDVALRCDPISGHVSLYWYRQALGQGPEFLTYFNYEAQQDKSGLPNDRFSAERPEGSISTLTIQRTEQRDSAMYRCASSLGQREWEETQYFGPGTRLLVL.

The V and J genes are TRBV7-6 and TRBJ2-7, with a weak D call TRBD2 (6 bases). The CDR3 length is 15 residues. V lost 2 bases and J 0 bases, leaving 11 bases between the germline ends. Germline CDR1 is SGHVS and CDR2 is FNYEAQ. The CDR3 loop is CASSLKDGSSYEQYF. The CDR3 nucleotides are TGTGCCAGCAGCTTAAAAGACGGGAGCTCCTACGAGCAGTACTTC. Drawing the rest from reference TRBV7-6 and TRBJ2-7, the complete variable domain is GAGVSQSPRYKVTKRGQDVALRCDPISGHVSLYWYRQALGQGPEFLTYFNYEAQQDKSGLPNDRFSAERPEGSISTLTIQRTEQRDSAMYRCASSLKDGSSYEQYFGPGTRLTVT.

The genes are TRBV21-1 and TRBJ1-5; TRBD1 was called by the table and not checked on the DNA. TRBV21-1 is described as a pseudogene. The CDR3 is made up of 16 amino acids. The CDR3 DNA reads TGTGCCAGCAGCACACCCCCCCCGGGACACAATCAGCCCCAGCATTTT. Translation: CASSTPPPGHNQPQHF.

As DNA, the CDR3 is TGTGCCAGCACCCTAGGGGGGGGGCAGCCCCAGCATTTT. Translating gives CASTLGGGQPQHF. The J gene is TRBJ1-5, the V gene TRBV6-5; a weak D match, TRBD1 (6 bases). Deletions cut 7 bases from V and 7 bases from J, with 14 bases between. The CDR3 covers 13 residues. The germline gives CDR1 MNHEY, CDR2 SVGAGI.